What follows are 28 T cell receptor beta chains derived from one specimen sequenced in a study of T cell responses to AZD1222 COVID-19 vaccine. Data came from immunoSEQ multiplex PCR; TCRdb stores just in-frame clones and leaves some out. Here the sample spans roughly 80,000 clones, around 93% being singletons. The sequencing here drew on peripheral blood, taken 28 days after the second AZD1222 dose. The receptors shown here come from an adult who received the AZD1222 COVID-19 vaccine.

J is TRBJ2-6 and V is TRBV27, with 9 bases aligning to TRBD1. The CDR3 loop spans 17 amino acids. The J segment lost 0 bases and the V segment lost 6 bases, leaving 6 bases of the junction unmatched. The V gene's germline CDR1 is MNHEY and CDR2 SMNVEV (reference sequence). The chain's CDR3 is CASSPTGGSSGANVLTF. CDR3 DNA sequence: TGTGCCAGCAGCCCGACAGGGGGTTCCTCTGGGGCCAACGTCCTGACTTTC.

The genes are TRBV7-2 and TRBJ2-2; no clear D gene. The germline gives CDR1 SGHTA, CDR2 FQGNSA. The CDR3 is 15 amino acids. Between the trimmed V and J ends, which lost 1 base and 2 bases, there was a span of 8 bases. The CDR3 spells CASSLGGPNTGELFF. The CDR3 region has the DNA TGTGCCAGCAGCTTAGGAGGACCAAACACCGGGGAGCTGTTTTTT.

The chain recombines TRBV19 with TRBJ2-1; TRBD2 matches at 7 bases. The V and J ends lost 7 bases and 5 bases, in that order; junction bases with no gene match: 11. The CDR3 spans 15 residues. Germline-derived CDR1 and CDR2 are LNHDA and SQIVND (reference sequence). As DNA, the CDR3 is TGTGCCAGTACCACTGGAGCGGGGTGGGACAATGAGCAGTTCTTC. This encodes CASTTGAGWDNEQFF.

The rearrangement links TRBV30 to TRBJ2-2, with 8 bases identical to TRBD2. V gave up 3 bases and J gave up 1 base; unmatched junction bases: 4. In germline, CDR1 is GTSNPN, CDR2 SVGIG (reference sequence). This CDR3 region has 15 residues. The CDR3 protein is CAWRGTSRNTGELFF. The CDR3 DNA reads as TGTGCCTGGAGGGGGACTAGTCGGAACACCGGGGAGCTGTTTTTT.

The gene calls are TRBV10-3 and TRBJ2-7; possible D gene TRBD1, 6 bases. V was pared by 6 bases and J by 1 base, with 13 bases between. The CDR3 is made up of 14 amino acids. Germline CDR1 reads ENHRY; CDR2 reads SYGVKD. The CDR3 DNA reads as TGTGCCATCAGGGATCCACAGGGATCCTACGAGCAGTACTTC. This encodes CAIRDPQGSYEQYF.

J is TRBJ1-1 and V is TRBV7-9; D is uncertain. There are 14 residues in the CDR3. Germline CDR1 reads SEHNR; CDR2 reads FQNEAQ (reference sequence). Trimming stripped 0 bases from V and 0 bases from J, with 5 bases between. Here the CDR3 reads CASSLAVMNTEAFF. The CDR3 bases are TGTGCCAGCAGCTTAGCAGTGATGAACACTGAAGCTTTCTTT.

In its sample, this clone was seen once. The chain is built from TRBV18 and TRBJ2-7, with a weak D call TRBD2 (5 bases). V was clipped by 1 base and J by 7 bases, with 11 bases between them. CDR1 and CDR2 (germline): KGHSH, LQKENI. CDR3 length: 13 residues. The CDR3 sequence: CASSPQRAGEQYF. The DNA of the CDR3 is TGTGCCAGCTCACCACAGAGGGCGGGTGAGCAGTACTTC.

The genes are TRBV10-1 and TRBJ2-1, with TRBD1 identical over 9 bases. The CDR3 contains 16 residues. Germline assignment: CDR1 WNHNN and CDR2 SYGVQD (reference sequence). Trimming took 5 bases from V and 0 from J; bases not matched to a gene: 5. CDR3 loop: CASSPGTGFSYNEQFF. In DNA, the CDR3 is TGCGCCAGCAGTCCCGGGACAGGGTTCTCCTACAATGAGCAGTTCTTC.

V gene TRBV10-3 combines with J gene TRBJ2-2, with TRBD1 identical over 8 bases. The CDR3 runs 17 residues. V trimming: 5 bases; J trimming: 1 base; junction bases outside the gene matches: 9. Germline CDR1 reads ENHRY; CDR2 reads SYGVKD. Here the CDR3 DNA reads TGTGCCATCAGTACCGGGACAGGTACTCTGAACACCGGGGAGCTGTTTTTT. This gives the protein CAISTGTGTLNTGELFF.

V usage is TRBV27 and J usage is TRBJ1-1, with TRBD1 as a possible D gene (6 bases). Per the germline V gene, CDR1 is MNHEY and CDR2 is SMNVEV (reference sequence). Between the trimmed V and J ends, which lost 6 bases and 4 bases, there was a span of 12 bases. The CDR3 contains 13 residues. The DNA of the CDR3 is TGTGCCAGCAGCCAGGGGTGGGGCACTGAAGCTTTCTTT. Protein sequence: CASSQGWGTEAFF.

The chain combines TRBV19 with TRBJ2-3; D unclear. The germline V and J ends were trimmed by 3 bases and 5 bases, with 9 bases remaining between them. The CDR3 is 13 amino acids. Per the germline V gene, CDR1 is LNHDA and CDR2 is SQIVND (reference sequence). CDR3 region: CASSIIEGDTQYF. The DNA of the CDR3 is TGTGCCAGTAGTATCATAGAAGGAGATACGCAGTATTTT.

This chain uses TRBV5-1 with TRBJ2-5; perhaps TRBD2 as D (6 bases). Trimming cost V 4 bases and J 1 base, with 20 bases left between them. CDR1 and CDR2 from the germline V gene are SGHRS and YFSETQ. This CDR3 has 17 residues. The CDR3 loop is CASSGGLRAGGQETQYF. In DNA, the CDR3 is TGCGCCAGCAGCGGAGGACTAAGAGCGGGCGGCCAAGAGACCCAGTACTTC.

The chain carries TRBV28 and TRBJ1-1; D possibly corresponds to TRBD1 (6 bases). Germline lookup yields CDR1 MDHEN and CDR2 SYDVKM. V was shortened by 7 bases and J by 12 bases, with 27 bases between the two germline ends. This CDR3 has 15 amino acids. The CDR3 DNA follows: TGTGCCAGCATTGGTGTTGGGGGAACAGGGCAGTCGTCTTTCTTT. Amino acids: CASIGVGGTGQSSFF.

V and J are TRBV2 and TRBJ2-2, with 10 bases that match TRBD1. Germline V gives CDR1 SNHLY, CDR2 FYNNEI. V was clipped by 5 bases and J by 6 bases; unmatched bases: 6. This CDR3 has 15 residues. The CDR3 region is CASSNDRGLAGELFF. The CDR3 bases are TGTGCCAGCAGTAACGACAGGGGGCTGGCCGGGGAGCTGTTTTTT.

The chain uses TRBV18 and TRBJ2-7; 13 positions agree with TRBD2. Trimming removed 3 bases from V and 4 bases from J; junction bases left unmatched: 12. CDR3 length: 18 residues. Per the germline V gene, CDR1 is KGHSH and CDR2 is LQKENI. CDR3 bases: TGTGCCAGCTCACCTACACTAGCGGGAGGGCCTTTTCCGTACGAGCAGTACTTC. This encodes CASSPTLAGGPFPYEQYF. Filled out from reference TRBV18 and TRBJ2-7, the complete variable domain reads NAGVMQNPRHLVRRRGQEARLRCSPMKGHSHVYWYRQLPEEGLKFMVYLQKENIIDESGMPKERFSAEFPKEGPSILRIQQVVRGDSAAYFCASSPTLAGGPFPYEQYFGPGTRLTVT.

The table lists this clone with a few counts. V and J are TRBV4-2 and TRBJ2-2, with 8 nucleotides matching TRBD2. V dropped 5 bases and J dropped 6; count of bases not matched to a gene: 8. This CDR3 is 15 amino acids long. CDR1 is LGHNA and CDR2 is YNFKEQ in the germline V gene. CDR3 in DNA: TGTGCCAGCAGCTATGCGGGAGGTTCGGCCGGGGAGCTGTTTTTT. Its protein is CASSYAGGSAGELFF.

The CDR3 reads CASSVGPGLVEQYF. In nucleotides, the CDR3 is TGTGCCAGCAGCGTAGGGCCAGGCCTGGTCGAGCAGTACTTC. This sequence joins TRBV9 and TRBJ2-7; unclear D gene. Trimming took off 0 bases at V and 6 bases at J, with 13 bases between the two ends. Germline values: CDR1 SGDLS, CDR2 YYNGEE. This CDR3 comprises 14 residues.

As DNA, the CDR3 is TGTGCCAGCAGCTTGTCGGTTGACAGCAGCTATGGCTACACCTTC. Amino acid sequence: CASSLSVDSSYGYTF. The chain carries TRBV5-4 and TRBJ1-2, with D possibly being TRBD1 (5 bases). In germline, CDR1 is SGHNT, CDR2 YYREEE (reference sequence). The CDR3 covers 15 residues. With 1 base removed from V and 4 bases from J, the gap between germline ends came to 14 bases.

The gene calls are TRBV4-2 and TRBJ2-1; 12 nucleotides agree with TRBD2. This CDR3 is 15 amino acids long. CDR1 and CDR2 from the germline V gene are LGHNA and YNFKEQ. The V gene end was trimmed by 5 bases and the J gene end by 6 bases; junction bases not matched to a gene: 5. DNA for the CDR3: TGTGCCAGCAGCTCCCTAGCGGGAGGGCCCAATGAGCAGTTCTTC. This codes for CASSSLAGGPNEQFF.

Points on this clone: Other DNA sequences in the sample encode the same CDR3. The chain joins TRBV12-3 or TRBV12-4 to TRBJ1-3; D call uncertain. This CDR3 contains 13 residues. Trimming pared 1 base from V and 2 bases from J, leaving 3 bases between. CDR3 DNA sequence: TGTGCCAGCAGTTTAGGGCCTGGAAACACCATATATTTT. Translated: CASSLGPGNTIYF.

The chain has TRBV7-9 and TRBJ2-1, with D maybe TRBD1 (5 bases). CDR3 length equals 14 residues. V was cut by 1 base and J by 7 bases, with 11 bases left in between. CDR1 and CDR2 from the germline V gene are SEHNR and FQNEAQ (reference sequence). This CDR3 is CASSLGQGRNEQFF. The CDR3 coding sequence is TGTGCCAGCAGCTTAGGGCAGGGCCGGAATGAGCAGTTCTTC.

This CDR3 is CASSRGSEQYF. CDR3 nucleotide sequence: TGTGCCAGTAGTCGGGGGTCCGAGCAGTACTTC. The rearrangement links TRBV19 to TRBJ2-7; a possible D gene is TRBD2 (6 bases). The CDR3 contains 11 residues. The germline gives CDR1 LNHDA, CDR2 SQIVND (reference sequence). V was trimmed by 5 bases and J by 6 bases, leaving 8 bases between them.

This chain uses TRBV28 with TRBJ2-3; 12 positions match TRBD1. Germline lookup yields CDR1 MDHEN and CDR2 SYDVKM. The V gene end was trimmed by 3 bases and the J gene end by 7 bases; junction bases not matched to a gene: 11. This CDR3 region has 17 residues. The CDR3 coding sequence is TGTGCCAGCAGTTTCGGGACAGGGGGCGCGGTACGAAATACGCAGTATTTT. Encoded protein: CASSFGTGGAVRNTQYF.

The chain combines TRBV3-1 (or the pseudogene TRBV3-2) with TRBJ2-7; 8 bases are shared with TRBD2. Trimming took 1 base from V and 4 from J; bases not matched to a gene: 6. The V gene's germline CDR1 is LGHDT and CDR2 YNNKEL (reference sequence). This CDR3 region has 15 residues. CDR3 in amino acids: CASSQGQAGVYEQYF. Here the CDR3 DNA reads TGTGCCAGCAGCCAAGGGCAAGCGGGAGTTTACGAGCAGTACTTC.

The chain combines TRBV20-1 with TRBJ1-2; no clear D. CDR3 size: 11 residues. Trimming took 0 bases from V and 8 from J, leaving 7 bases between them. Germline V CDR1 and CDR2: DFQATT, SNEGSKA (reference sequence). The CDR3 sequence: CSARDFPGYTF. The CDR3 nucleotides are TGCAGTGCTAGAGATTTTCCCGGCTACACCTTC.

This rearrangement joins TRBV6-2 or TRBV6-3 to TRBJ2-7; no clear D. V lost 2 bases and J lost 2, with 10 bases in between. Looked up from germline, CDR1 is MNHEY and CDR2 is SVGEGT. CDR3 size: 14 residues. The CDR3 reads CASSYPASAYEQYF. DNA for the CDR3: TGTGCCAGCAGTTACCCGGCGTCCGCCTACGAGCAGTACTTC.

The rearrangement joins TRBV12-3 or TRBV12-4 to TRBJ1-2, with 9 bases lining up with TRBD1. The CDR3 extends over 13 amino acids. V was pared by 7 bases and J by 6 bases, with 6 bases of the junction left unmatched. The CDR3 DNA follows: TGTGCCAGCATACCGGGACAGGGAAATGGCTACACCTTC. Protein: CASIPGQGNGYTF.

The J gene is TRBJ1-1, the V gene TRBV6-2 or TRBV6-3, with D hard to call. Trimming pared 5 bases from V and 5 bases from J, leaving 9 bases between. The CDR3 totals 12 residues. Germline CDR1 reads MNHEY; CDR2 reads SVGEGT. Here the CDR3 DNA reads TGTGCCAGCAGTCTCCCGAGAACTGAAGCTTTCTTT. This encodes CASSLPRTEAFF.